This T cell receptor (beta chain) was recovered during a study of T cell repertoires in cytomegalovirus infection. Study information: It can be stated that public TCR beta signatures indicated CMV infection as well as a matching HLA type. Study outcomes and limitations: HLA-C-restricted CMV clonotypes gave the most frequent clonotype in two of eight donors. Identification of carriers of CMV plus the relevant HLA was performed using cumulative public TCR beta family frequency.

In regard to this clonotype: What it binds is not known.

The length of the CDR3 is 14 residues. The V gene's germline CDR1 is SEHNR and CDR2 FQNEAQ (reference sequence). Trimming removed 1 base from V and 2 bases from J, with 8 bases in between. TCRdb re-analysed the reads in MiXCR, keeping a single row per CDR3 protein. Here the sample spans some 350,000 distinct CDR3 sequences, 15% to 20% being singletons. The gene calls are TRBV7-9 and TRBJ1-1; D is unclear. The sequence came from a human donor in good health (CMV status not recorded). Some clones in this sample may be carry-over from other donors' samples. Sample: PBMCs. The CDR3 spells CASSLGWDNTEAFF. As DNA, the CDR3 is TGTGCCAGCAGCTTAGGCTGGGATAACACTGAAGCTTTCTTT. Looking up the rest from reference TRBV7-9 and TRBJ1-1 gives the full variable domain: DTGVSQNPRHKITKRGQNVTFRCDPISEHNRLYWYRQTLGQGPEFLTYFQNEAQLEKSRLLSDRFSAERPKGSFSTLEIQRTEQGDSAMYLCASSLGWDNTEAFFGQGTRLTVV.